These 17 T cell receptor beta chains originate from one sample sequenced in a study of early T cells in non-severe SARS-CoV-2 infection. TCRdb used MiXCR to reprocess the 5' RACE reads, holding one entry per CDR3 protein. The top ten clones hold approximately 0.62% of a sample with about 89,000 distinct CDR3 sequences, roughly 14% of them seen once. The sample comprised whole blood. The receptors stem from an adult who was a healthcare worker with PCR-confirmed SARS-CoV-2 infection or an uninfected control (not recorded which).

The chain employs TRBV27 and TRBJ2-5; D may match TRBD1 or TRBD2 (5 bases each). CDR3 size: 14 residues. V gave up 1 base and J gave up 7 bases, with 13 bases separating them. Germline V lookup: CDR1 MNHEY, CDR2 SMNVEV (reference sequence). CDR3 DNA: TGTGCCAGCAGTTTATTGGGGGTTTTAGGGACCCAGTACTTC. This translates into CASSLLGVLGTQYF.

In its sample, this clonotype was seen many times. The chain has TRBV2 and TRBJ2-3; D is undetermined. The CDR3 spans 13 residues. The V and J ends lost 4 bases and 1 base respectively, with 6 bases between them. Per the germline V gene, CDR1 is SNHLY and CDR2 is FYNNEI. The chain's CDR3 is CASSGAGTDTQYF. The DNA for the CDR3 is TGTGCCAGCAGTGGGGCTGGCACAGATACGCAGTATTTT.

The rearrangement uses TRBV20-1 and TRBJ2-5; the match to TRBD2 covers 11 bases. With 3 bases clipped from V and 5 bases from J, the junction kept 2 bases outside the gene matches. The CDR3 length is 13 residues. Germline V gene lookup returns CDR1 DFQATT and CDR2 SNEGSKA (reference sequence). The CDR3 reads CSASRLAGETQYF. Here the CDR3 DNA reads TGCAGTGCTAGTCGACTAGCGGGGGAGACCCAGTACTTC.

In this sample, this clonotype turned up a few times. The CDR3 bases are TGTGCCAGCAGCTTAGGGACAGGGTTTACTGAAGCTTTCTTT. It is translated as CASSLGTGFTEAFF. This rearrangement joins TRBV11-2 to TRBJ1-1, with 8 nucleotides matching TRBD1. Germline assignment: CDR1 SGHAT and CDR2 FQNNGV. The length of the CDR3 is 14 residues. Trimming at V came to 1 base and at J to 5 bases, leaving 3 bases not matched to a gene.

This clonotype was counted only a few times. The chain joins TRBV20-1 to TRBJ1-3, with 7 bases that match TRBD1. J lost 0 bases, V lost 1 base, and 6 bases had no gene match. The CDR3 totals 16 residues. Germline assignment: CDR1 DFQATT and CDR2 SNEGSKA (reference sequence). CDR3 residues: CSARGDSMSSGNTIYF. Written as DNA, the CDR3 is TGCAGTGCTAGAGGGGACAGCATGAGCTCTGGAAACACCATATATTTT.

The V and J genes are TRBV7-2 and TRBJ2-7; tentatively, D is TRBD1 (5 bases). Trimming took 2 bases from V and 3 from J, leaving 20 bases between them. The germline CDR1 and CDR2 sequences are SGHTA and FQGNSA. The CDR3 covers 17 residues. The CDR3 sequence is CASSLRSSSGRFYEQYV. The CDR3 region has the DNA TGTGCCAGCAGCTTAAGGTCGTCGTCAGGGCGTTTCTACGAGCAGTACGTC.

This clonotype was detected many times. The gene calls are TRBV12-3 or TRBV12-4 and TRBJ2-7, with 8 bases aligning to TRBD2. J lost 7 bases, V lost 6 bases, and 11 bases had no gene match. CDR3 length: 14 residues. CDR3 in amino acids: CASSLLGTSDEQYV. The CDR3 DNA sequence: TGTGCCAGCAGCTTATTAGGGACTAGTGATGAGCAGTACGTC.

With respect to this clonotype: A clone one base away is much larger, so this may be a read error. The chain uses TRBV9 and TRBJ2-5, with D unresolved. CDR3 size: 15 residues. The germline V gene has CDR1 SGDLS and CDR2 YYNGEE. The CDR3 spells CASRVDVSFQETQYF. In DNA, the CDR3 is TGTGCCAGCAGAGTAGATGTCAGCTTCCAAGAGACCCAGTACTTC.

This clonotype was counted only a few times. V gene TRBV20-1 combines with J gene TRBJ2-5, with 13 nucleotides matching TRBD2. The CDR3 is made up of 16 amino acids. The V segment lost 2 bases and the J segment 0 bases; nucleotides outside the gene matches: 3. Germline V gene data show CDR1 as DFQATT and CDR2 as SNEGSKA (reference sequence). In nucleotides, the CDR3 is TGCAGTGCTAGAAAGGGACTAGCGGGGTACCAAGAGACCCAGTACTTC. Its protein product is CSARKGLAGYQETQYF.

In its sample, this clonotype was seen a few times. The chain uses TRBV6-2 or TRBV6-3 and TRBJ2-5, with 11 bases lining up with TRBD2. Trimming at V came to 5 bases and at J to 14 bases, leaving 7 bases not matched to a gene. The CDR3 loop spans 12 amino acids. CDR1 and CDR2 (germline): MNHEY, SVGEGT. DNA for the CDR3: TGTGCCAGCAGTCCTAGCGGGGGGACGCGTTACTTC. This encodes CASSPSGGTRYF.

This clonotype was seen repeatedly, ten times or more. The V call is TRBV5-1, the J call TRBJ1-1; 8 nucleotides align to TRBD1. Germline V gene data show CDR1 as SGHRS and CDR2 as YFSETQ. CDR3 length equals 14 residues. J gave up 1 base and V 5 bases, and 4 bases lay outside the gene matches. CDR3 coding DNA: TGCGCCAGCAGGACGGACAGGGCGAACACTGAAGCTTTCTTT. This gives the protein CASRTDRANTEAFF.

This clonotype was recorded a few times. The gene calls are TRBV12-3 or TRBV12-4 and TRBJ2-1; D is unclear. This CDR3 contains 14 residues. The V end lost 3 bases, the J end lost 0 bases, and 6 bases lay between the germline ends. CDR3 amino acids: CASSLQSSYNEQFF. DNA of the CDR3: TGTGCCAGCAGTTTGCAGAGCTCCTACAATGAGCAGTTCTTC.

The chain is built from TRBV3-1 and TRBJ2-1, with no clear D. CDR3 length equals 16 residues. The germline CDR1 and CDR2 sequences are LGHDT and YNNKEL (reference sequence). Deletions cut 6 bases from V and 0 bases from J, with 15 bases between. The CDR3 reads CASRRTSLPSYNEQFF. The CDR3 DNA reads TGTGCCAGCAGACGCACATCTTTACCCTCCTACAATGAGCAGTTCTTC.

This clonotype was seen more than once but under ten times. DNA for the CDR3: TGTGCCAGCAACTTGGAGCTGGGTGTGGTGTATGAGCAGTTCTTC. Its translation: CASNLELGVVYEQFF. This sequence joins TRBV12-3 or TRBV12-4 and TRBJ2-1; D gene unclear. Between the trimmed V and J ends, which lost 7 bases and 8 bases, there was a span of 21 bases. CDR3 size: 15 residues.

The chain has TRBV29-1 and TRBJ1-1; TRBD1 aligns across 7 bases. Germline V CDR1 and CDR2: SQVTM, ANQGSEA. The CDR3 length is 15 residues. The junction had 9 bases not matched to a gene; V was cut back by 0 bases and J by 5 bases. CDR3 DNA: TGCAGCGTTGAAGAGACCCGGACAGGACATACTGAAGCTTTCTTT. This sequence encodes CSVEETRTGHTEAFF.

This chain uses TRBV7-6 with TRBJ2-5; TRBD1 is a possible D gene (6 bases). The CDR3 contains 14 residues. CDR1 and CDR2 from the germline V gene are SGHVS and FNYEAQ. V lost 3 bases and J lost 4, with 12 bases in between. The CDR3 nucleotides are TGTGCCAGCAGCTTTAATACAGGGAGAGAGACCCAGTACTTC. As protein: CASSFNTGRETQYF.

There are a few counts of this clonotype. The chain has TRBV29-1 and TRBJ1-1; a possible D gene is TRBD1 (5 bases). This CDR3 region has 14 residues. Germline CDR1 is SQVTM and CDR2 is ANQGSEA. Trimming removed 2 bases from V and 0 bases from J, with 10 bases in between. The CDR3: CSVELGQMNTEAFF. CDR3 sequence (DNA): TGCAGCGTTGAATTAGGACAAATGAACACTGAAGCTTTCTTT.